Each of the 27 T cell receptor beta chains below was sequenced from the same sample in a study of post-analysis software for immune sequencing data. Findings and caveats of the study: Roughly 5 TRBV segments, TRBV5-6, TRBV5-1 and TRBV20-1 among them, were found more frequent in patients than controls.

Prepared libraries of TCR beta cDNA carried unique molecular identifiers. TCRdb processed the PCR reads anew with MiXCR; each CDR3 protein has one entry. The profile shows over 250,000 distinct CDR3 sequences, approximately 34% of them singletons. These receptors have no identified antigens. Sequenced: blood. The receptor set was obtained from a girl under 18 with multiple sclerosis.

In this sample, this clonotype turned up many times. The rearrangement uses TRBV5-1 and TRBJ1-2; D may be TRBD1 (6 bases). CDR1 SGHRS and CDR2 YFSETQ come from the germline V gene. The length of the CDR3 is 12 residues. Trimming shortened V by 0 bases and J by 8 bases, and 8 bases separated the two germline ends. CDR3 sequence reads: CASSLDRDGYTF. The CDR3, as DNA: TGCGCCAGCAGCTTGGACAGGGACGGCTACACCTTC.

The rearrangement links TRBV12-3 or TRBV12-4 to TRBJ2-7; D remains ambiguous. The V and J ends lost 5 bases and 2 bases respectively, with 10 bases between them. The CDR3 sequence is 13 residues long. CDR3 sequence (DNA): TGTGCCAGCAGTCCCGTGGGCCCCTACGAGCAGTACTTC. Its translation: CASSPVGPYEQYF.

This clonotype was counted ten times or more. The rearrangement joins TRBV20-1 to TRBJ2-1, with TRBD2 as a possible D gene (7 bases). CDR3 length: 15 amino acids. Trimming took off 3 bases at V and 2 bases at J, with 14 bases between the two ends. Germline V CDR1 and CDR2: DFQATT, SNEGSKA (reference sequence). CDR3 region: CSASRRGPTYNEQFF. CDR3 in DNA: TGCAGTGCTAGTAGGCGGGGGCCTACCTACAATGAGCAGTTCTTC.

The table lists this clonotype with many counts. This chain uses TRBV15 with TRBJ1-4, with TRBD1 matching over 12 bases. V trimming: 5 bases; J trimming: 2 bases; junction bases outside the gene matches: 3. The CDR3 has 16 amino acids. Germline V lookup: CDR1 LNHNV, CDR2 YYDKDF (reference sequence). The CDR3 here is CATSWGQGATNEKLFF. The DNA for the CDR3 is TGTGCCACCAGCTGGGGACAGGGGGCTACTAATGAAAAACTGTTTTTT.

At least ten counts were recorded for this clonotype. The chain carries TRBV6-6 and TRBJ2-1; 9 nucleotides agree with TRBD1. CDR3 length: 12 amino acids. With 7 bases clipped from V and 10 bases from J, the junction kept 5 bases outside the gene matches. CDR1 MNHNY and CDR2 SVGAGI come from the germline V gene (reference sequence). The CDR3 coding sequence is TGTGCCAGCACCGGGACAGGGAGGGAGCAGTTCTTC. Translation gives CASTGTGREQFF.

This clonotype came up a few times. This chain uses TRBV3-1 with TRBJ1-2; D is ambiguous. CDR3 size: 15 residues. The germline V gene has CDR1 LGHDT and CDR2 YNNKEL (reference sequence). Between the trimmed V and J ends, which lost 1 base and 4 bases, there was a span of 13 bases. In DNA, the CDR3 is TGTGCCAGCAGCCAAGCTCGCACCCAGCGCTATGGCTACACCTTC. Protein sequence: CASSQARTQRYGYTF.

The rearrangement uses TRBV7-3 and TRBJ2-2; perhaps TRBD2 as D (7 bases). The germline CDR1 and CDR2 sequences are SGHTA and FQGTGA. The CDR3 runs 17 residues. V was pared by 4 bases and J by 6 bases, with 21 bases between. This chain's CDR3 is CASSSSGGGAAPGELFF. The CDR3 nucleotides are TGTGCCAGCAGCTCGTCGGGCGGGGGCGCGGCCCCCGGGGAGCTGTTTTTT.

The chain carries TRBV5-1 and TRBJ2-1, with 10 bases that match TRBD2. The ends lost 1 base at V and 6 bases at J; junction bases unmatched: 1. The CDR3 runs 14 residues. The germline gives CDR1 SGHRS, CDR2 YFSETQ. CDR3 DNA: TGCGCCAGCAGCTTGACTAGCGGGGCCAATGAGCAGTTCTTC. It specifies CASSLTSGANEQFF. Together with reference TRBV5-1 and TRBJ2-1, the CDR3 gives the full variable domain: KAGVTQTPRYLIKTRGQQVTLSCSPISGHRSVSWYQQTPGQGLQFLFEYFSETQRNKGNFPGRFSGRQFSNSRSEMNVSTLELGDSALYLCASSLTSGANEQFFGPGTRLTVL.

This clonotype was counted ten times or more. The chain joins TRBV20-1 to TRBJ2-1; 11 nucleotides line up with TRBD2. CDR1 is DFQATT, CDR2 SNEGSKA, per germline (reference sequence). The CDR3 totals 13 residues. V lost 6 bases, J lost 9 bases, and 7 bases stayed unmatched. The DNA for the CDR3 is TGCAGTGCAGTACTAGCGGGAGTAACTGAGCAGTTCTTC. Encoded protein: CSAVLAGVTEQFF.

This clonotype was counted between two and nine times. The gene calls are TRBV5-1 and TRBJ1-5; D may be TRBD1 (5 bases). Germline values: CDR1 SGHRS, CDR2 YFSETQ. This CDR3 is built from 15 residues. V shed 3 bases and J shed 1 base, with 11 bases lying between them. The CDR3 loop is CASSWGVGSNQPQHF. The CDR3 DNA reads TGCGCCAGCAGCTGGGGCGTGGGAAGCAATCAGCCCCAGCATTTT.

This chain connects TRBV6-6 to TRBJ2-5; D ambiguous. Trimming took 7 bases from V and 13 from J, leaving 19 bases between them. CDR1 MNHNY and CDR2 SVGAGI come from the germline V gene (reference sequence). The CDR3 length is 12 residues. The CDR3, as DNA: TGTGCCAGCAACCTTGGGTCGGGCCCCAGGTACTTC. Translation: CASNLGSGPRYF.

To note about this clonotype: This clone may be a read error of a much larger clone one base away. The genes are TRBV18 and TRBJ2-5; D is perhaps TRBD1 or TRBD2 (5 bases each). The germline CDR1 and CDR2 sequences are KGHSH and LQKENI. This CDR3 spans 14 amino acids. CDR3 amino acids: CANSPGRVQETQYF. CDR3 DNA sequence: TGTGCCAACTCACCGGGACGGGTTCAAGAGACCCAGTACTTC. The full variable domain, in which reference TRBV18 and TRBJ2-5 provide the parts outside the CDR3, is NAGVMQNPRHLVRRRGQEARLRCSPMKGHSHVYWYRQLPEEGLKFMVYLQKENIIDESGMPKERFSAEFPKEGPSILRIQQVVRGDSAAYFCANSPGRVQETQYFGPGTRLLVL.

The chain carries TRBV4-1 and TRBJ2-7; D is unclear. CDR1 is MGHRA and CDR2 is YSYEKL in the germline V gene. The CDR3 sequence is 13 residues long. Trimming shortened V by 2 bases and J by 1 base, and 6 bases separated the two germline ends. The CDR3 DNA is TGCGCCAGCAGCCAAATGCTTTCCTACGAGCAGTACTTC. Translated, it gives CASSQMLSYEQYF.

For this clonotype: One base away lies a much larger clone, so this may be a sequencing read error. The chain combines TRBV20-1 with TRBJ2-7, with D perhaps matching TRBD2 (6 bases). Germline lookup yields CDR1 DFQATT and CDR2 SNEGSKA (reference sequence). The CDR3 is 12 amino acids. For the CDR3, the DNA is TGCAGTGCTATAACTAGCCTCGAGACCCAGGACTTC. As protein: CSAITSLETQDF.

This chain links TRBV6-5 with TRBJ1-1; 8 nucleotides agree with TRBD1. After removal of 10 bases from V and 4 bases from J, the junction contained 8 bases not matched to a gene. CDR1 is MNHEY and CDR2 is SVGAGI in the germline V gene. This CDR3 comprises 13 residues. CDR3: CATGGQGGTEAFF. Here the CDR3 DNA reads TGTGCCACGGGCGGACAGGGAGGCACTGAAGCTTTCTTT.

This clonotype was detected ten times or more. This chain's CDR3 is CASSLGTSGGRIIQFF. The CDR3 DNA follows: TGTGCCAGCAGCTTAGGGACTAGCGGGGGGCGAATTATCCAGTTCTTC. The rearrangement links TRBV11-2 to TRBJ2-1; 14 bases fit TRBD2. Losses at the gene ends were 1 base for V and 13 bases for J; bases not matched to a gene: 9. The CDR3 is 16 residues long. Germline-derived CDR1 and CDR2 are SGHAT and FQNNGV.

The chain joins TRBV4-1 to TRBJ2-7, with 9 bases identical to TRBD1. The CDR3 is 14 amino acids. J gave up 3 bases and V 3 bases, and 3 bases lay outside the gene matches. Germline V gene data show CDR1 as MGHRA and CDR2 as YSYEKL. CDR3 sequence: CASSQGQGFYEQYF. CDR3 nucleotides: TGCGCCAGCAGCCAGGGACAGGGCTTCTACGAGCAGTACTTC.

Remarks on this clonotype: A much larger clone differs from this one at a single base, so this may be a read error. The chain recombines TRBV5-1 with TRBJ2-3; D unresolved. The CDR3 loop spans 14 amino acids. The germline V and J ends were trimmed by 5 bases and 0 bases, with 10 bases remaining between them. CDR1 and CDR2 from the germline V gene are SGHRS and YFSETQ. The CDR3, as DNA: TGCGCCAGCAGTGAAGCAGCTAGCACAGATACGCAGTATTTT. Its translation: CASSEAASTDTQYF.

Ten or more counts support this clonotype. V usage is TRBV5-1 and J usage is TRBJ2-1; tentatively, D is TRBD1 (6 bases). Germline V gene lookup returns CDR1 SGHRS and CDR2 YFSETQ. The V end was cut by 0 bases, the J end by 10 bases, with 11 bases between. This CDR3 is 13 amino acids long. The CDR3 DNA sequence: TGCGCCAGCAGCTTGGAACAGGGATACGAGCAGTTCTTC. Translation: CASSLEQGYEQFF.

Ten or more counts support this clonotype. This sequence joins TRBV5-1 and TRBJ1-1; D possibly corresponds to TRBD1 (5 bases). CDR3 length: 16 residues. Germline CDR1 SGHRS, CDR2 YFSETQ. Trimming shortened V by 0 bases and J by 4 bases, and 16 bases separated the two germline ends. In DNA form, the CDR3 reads TGCGCCAGCAGCTTGGAGCCAGGGCGTTCCGGCACTGAAGCTTTCTTT. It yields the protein CASSLEPGRSGTEAFF.

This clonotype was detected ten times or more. The CDR3 reads CASSLQQWPGEGNTEAFF. The CDR3 region has the DNA TGTGCCAGCAGTTTACAACAATGGCCGGGGGAGGGGAACACTGAAGCTTTCTTT. The chain has TRBV28 and TRBJ1-1; tentatively, D is TRBD1 (5 bases). This CDR3 spans 18 amino acids. V lost 2 bases and J lost 1, with 20 bases in between. From germline, CDR1 is MDHEN and CDR2 SYDVKM.

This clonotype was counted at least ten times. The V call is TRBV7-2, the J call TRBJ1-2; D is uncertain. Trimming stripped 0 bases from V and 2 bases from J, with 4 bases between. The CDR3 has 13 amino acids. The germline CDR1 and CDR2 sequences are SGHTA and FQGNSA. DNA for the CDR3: TGTGCCAGCAGCTTAGCGGAGAACTATGGCTACACCTTC. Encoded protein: CASSLAENYGYTF.

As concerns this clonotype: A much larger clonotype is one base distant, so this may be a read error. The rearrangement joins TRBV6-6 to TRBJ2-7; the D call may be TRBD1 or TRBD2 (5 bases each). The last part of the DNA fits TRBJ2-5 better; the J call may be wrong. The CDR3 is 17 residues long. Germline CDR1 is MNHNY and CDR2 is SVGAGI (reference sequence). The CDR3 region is CASQGEATLKFQETQYF. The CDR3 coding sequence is TGTGCCAGCCAGGGAGAGGCCACTCTCAAATTTCAAGAGACCCAGTACTTC.

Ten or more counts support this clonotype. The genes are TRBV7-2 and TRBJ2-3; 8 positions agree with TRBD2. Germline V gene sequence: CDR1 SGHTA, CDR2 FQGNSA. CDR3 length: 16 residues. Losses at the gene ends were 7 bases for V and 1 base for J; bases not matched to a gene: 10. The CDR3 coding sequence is TGTGCCAGCACCCCGGGCGGCGGGGGGCGCACAGATACGCAGTATTTT. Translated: CASTPGGGGRTDTQYF.

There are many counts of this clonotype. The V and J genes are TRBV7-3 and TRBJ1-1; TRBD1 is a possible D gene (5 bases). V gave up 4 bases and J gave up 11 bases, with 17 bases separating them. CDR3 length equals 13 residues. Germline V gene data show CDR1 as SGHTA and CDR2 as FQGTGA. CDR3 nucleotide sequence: TGTGCCAGCAGCTCCGCGAGGGACGGGAATGCTTTCTTT. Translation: CASSSARDGNAFF.

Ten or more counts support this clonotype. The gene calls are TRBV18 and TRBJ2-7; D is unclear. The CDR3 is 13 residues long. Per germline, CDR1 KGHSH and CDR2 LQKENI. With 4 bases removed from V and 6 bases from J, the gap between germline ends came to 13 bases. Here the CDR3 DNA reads TGTGCCAGCTCACGAAGTGATTCGCGCGAGCAGTACTTC. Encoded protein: CASSRSDSREQYF.

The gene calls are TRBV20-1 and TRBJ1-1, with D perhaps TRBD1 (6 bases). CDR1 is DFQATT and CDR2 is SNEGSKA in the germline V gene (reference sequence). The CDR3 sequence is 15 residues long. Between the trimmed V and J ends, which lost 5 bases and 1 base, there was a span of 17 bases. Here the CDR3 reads CSAPDRRRGNTEAFF. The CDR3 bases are TGCAGTGCTCCAGACAGGCGGCGGGGGAACACTGAAGCTTTCTTT.